A single TCR beta chain is shown here with its context. This record comes from a study of shared clonotypes between healthy human individuals. Overall study: A donor's plate count was three for CD4 naive and three for CD4 memory; CD8 naive had two and CD8 memory one.

Trimming removed 5 bases from V and 3 bases from J; junction bases left unmatched: 7. CDR3 length: 15 amino acids. The V gene's germline CDR1 is SEHNR and CDR2 FQNEAQ (reference sequence). Source study methods: Filtering differed, since immunoSEQ gave only junction sequences and no quality scores. Libraries were prepared by immunoSEQ multiplex PCR; TCRdb keeps only in-frame clonotypes and omits some of them. V, J and clone size are taken as reported in that table, and D and trimming were inferred from the DNA itself. The sample shows more than 2 million clones, 85% to 95% of them seen only once. Specimen: naive CD4+ T cells sorted from blood. Subset given: CD45RA+ positively selected. The J gene is TRBJ1-3, the V gene TRBV7-9, with 7 positions matching TRBD1. This TCR was sampled from a man younger than 35 in good health. In nucleotides, the CDR3 is TGTGCCAGCAGCCCCCCCGACAGGGTTGGAAACACCATATATTTT. As protein: CASSPPDRVGNTIYF.